This T cell receptor (beta chain) was recovered during a study of T-cell memory formation after mild COVID-19. Turning to the study itself: There were largely donor-specific TCR clusters. Study-wide points: Of the contracting clones, CD4+ ones lay mainly in CM and EM, and CD8+ ones in EMRA. Second-wave clones with a day 37 peak had unconfirmed SARS-CoV-2 specificity.

After 5'RACE with constant-segment primers, TCR alpha and TCR beta cDNA libraries carrying sample barcodes and UMIs were obtained. TCRdb ran MiXCR on the 5' RACE reads and lists one entry per CDR3 protein. The repertoire holds roughly 310,000 distinct CDR3 sequences, with approximately 16% as singletons. Turning to this clonotype: Its antigen remains unidentified.

The sequence was obtained from a man aged 18 to 30 who had mild COVID-19 (a few samples of this study predate the infection). Cell type and time point are not known. The sequenced sample consisted of PBMCs or a T cell subset sorted from them (not recorded which).

The CDR3 region is CASRPATGNTIYF. CDR3 sequence (DNA): TGTGCCAGCAGGCCTGCGACTGGAAACACCATATATTTT. V and J are TRBV6-2 or TRBV6-3 and TRBJ1-3; unclear D gene. Germline CDR1 reads MNHEY; CDR2 reads SVGEGT. Trimming cost V 6 bases and J 2 bases, with 8 bases left between them. This CDR3 comprises 13 residues.